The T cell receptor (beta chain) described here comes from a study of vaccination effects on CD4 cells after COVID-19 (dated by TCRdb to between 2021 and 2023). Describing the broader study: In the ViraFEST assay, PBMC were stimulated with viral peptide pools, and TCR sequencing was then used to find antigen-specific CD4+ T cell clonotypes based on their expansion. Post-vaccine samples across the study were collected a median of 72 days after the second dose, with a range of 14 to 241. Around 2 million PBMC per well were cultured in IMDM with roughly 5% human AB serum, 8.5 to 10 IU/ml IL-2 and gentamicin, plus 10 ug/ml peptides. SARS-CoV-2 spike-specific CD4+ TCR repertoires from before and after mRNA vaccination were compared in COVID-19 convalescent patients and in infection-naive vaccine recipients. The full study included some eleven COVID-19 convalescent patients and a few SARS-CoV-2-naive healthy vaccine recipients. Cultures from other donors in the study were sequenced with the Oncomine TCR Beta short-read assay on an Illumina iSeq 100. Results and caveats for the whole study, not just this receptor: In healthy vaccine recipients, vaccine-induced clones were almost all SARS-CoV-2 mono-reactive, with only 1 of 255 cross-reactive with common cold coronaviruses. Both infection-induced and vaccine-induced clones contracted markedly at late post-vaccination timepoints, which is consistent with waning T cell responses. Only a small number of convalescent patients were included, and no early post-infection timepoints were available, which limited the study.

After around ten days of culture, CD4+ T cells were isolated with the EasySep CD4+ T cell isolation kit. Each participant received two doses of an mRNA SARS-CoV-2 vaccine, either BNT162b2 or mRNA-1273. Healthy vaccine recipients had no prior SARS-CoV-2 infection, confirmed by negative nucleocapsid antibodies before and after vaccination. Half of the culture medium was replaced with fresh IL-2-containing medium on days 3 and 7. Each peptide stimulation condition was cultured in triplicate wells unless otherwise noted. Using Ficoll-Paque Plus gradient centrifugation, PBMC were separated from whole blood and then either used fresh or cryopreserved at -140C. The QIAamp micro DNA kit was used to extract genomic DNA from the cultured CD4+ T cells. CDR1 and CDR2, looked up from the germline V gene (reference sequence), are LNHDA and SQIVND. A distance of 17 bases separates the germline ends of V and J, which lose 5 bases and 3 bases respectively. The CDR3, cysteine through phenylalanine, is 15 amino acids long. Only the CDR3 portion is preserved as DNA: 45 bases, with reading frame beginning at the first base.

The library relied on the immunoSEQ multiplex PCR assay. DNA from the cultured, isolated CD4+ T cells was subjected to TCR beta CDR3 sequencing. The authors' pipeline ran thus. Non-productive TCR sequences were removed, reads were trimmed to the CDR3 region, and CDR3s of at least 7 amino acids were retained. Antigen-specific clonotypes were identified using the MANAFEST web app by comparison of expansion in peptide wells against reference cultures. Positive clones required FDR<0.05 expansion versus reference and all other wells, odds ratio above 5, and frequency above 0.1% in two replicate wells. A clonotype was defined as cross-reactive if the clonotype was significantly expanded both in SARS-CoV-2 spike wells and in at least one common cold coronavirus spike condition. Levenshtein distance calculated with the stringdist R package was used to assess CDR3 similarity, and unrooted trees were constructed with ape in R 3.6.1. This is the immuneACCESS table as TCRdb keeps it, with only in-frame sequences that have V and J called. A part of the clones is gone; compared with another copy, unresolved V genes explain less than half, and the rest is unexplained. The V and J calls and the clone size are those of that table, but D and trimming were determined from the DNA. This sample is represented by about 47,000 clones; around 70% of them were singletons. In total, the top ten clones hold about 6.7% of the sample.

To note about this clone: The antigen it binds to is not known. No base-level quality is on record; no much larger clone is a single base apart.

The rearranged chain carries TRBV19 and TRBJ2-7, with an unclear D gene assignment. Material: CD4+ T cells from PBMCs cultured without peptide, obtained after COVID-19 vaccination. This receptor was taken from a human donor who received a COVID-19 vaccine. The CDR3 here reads CASSPKIGSVYEQYF. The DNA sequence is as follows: TGTGCCAGTAGTCCCAAGATAGGGTCCGTCTACGAGCAGTACTTC.